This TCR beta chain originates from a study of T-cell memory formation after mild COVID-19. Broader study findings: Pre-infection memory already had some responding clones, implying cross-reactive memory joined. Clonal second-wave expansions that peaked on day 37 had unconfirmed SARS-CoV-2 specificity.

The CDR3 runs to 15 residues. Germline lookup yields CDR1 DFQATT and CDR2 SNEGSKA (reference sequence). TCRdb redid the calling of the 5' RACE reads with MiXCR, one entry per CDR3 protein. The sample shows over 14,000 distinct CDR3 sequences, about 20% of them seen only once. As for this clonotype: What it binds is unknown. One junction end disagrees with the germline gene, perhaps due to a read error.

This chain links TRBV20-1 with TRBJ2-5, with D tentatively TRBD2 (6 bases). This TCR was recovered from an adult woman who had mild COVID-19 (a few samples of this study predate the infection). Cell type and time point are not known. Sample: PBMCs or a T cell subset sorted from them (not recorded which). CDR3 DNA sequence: TGCAGAGCTAGAGGTCTGGGAGGCTTTGCGGAGACCCAGTACTTC. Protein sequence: CRARGLGGFAETQYF.